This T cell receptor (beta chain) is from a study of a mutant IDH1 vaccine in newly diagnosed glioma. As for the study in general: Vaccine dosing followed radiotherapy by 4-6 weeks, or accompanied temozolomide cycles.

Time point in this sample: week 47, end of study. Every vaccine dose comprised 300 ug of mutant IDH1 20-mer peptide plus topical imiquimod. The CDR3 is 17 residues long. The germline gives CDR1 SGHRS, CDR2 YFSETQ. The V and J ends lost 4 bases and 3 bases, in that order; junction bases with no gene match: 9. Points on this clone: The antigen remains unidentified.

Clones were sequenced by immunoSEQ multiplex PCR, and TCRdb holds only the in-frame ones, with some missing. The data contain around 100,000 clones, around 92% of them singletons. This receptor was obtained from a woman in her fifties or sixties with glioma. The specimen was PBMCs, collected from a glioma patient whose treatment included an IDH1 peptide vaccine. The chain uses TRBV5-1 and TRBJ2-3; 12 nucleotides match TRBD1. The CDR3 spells CASSNSGTGGWTDTQYF. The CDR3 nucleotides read TGCGCCAGCAGCAATTCCGGGACAGGGGGCTGGACAGATACGCAGTATTTT.